Sequencing of this T cell receptor beta chain was carried out in a study of shared T cell receptors in the human thymus. This CDR3 region has 11 residues. Looked up from germline, CDR1 is MNHEY and CDR2 is SMNVEV (reference sequence). J lost 8 bases, V lost 8 bases, and 1 base had no gene match. The protocol was immunoSEQ multiplex PCR, while the TCRdb copy is restricted to in-frame clones and leaves out a portion. The repertoire has 500,000 to 850,000 clones, about 87% of them found once; the top ten carry approximately 0.0097%. About this clone: The same CDR3 is also encoded by other DNA sequences in this sample.

This sample also appeared in a second study, on human thymus T cells. That study reports: The sample donors, healthy Finnish infants, were having corrective surgery for congenital heart defects. Resections from corrective heart surgery provided thymus tissue. V and J gene usage appeared biased in thymic and blood repertoires.

The sample was thymocytes. This receptor was identified in a boy in the first two years of life with a congenital heart defect. The V and J genes are TRBV27 and TRBJ1-4, with TRBD1 identical over 8 bases. DNA of the CDR3: TGTGCCAGCCGACAGGGGGAAAAACTGTTTTTT. Protein product: CASRQGEKLFF.